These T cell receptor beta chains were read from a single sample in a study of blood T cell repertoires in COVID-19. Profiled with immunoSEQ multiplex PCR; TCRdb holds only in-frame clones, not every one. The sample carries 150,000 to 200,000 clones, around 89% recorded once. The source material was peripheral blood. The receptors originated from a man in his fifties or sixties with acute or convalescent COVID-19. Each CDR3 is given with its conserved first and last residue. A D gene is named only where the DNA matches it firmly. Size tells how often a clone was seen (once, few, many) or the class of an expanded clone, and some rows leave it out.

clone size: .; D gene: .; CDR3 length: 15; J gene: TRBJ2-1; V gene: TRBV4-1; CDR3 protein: CASSQELLSANEQFF; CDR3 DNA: TGCGCCAGCAGCCAAGAGCTACTCAGCGCGAATGAGCAGTTCTTC
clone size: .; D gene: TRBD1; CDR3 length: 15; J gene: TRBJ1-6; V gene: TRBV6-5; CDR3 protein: CATWGRDRVNSPLHF; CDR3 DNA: TGTGCCACCTGGGGACGGGACAGGGTTAATTCACCCCTCCACTTT
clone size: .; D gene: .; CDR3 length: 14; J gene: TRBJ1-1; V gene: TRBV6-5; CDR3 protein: CASAGNRRTSEAFF; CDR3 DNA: TGTGCCAGCGCGGGAAACCGCCGTACATCTGAAGCTTTCTTT
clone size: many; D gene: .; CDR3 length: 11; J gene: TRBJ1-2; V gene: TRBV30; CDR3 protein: CAWRPSAGYTF; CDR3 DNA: TGTGCCTGGAGGCCGAGCGCAGGCTACACCTTC
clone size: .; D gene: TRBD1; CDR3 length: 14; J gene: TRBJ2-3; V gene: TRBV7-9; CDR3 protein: CATSGTGSTDTQYF; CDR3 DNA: TGTGCCACCTCCGGGACAGGGAGTACAGATACGCAGTATTTT
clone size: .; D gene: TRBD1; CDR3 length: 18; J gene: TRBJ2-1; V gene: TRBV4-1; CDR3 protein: CASSQAWGQGNTYNEQFF; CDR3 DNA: TGCGCCAGCAGCCAAGCGTGGGGACAGGGGAATACATACAATGAGCAGTTCTTC
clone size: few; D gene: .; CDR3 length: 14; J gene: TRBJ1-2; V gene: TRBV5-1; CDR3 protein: CASSSSGTSYGYTF; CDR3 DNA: TGCGCCAGCAGCTCTTCAGGGACTAGCTATGGCTACACCTTC
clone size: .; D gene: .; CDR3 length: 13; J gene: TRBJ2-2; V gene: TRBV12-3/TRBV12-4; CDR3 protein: CASSSRREGELFF; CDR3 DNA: TGTGCCAGCAGTTCCCGGCGGGAAGGGGAGCTGTTTTTT
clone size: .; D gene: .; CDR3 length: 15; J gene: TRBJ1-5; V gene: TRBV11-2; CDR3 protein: CASSPMRGSNQPQHF; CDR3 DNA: TGTGCCAGCAGCCCAATGCGCGGTAGCAATCAGCCCCAGCATTTT
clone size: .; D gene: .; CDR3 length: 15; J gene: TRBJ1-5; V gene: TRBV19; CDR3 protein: CASTTMGGRNQPQHF; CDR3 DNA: TGTGCCAGTACCACAATGGGTGGGCGTAATCAGCCCCAGCATTTT
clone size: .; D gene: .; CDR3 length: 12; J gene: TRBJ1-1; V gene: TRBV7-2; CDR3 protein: CASSFSSTEAFF; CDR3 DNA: TGTGCCAGCAGCTTTTCCAGCACTGAAGCTTTCTTT
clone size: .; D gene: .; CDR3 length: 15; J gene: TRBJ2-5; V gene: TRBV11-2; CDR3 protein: CASSLQGWGQETQYF; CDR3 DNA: TGTGCCAGCAGCTTACAGGGCTGGGGTCAAGAGACCCAGTACTTC